These T cell receptor beta chains were read from a single sample in a study of blood T cell repertoires in COVID-19. Only in-frame clones appear in the TCRdb table, and some are missing; sequencing was by immunoSEQ multiplex PCR. The sample holds fewer than 350,000 clones, about nine tenths seen once. Sequencing was done on a sample of PBMCs or T cells enriched from blood (not recorded which). These receptors originate from a woman in her thirties or forties with acute COVID-19. The CDR3 runs from the conserved cysteine through the conserved F or W. The D gene is left open where the match is weak. Where a row states a size, it is once, few, many or the class of an expanded clone; other rows omit it.

clone_size: -; cdr3_length: 15; j_call: TRBJ2-5; d_call: TRBD1; v_call: TRBV29-1; cdr3_aa: CSVDRDRTAQETQYF; cdr3_nt: TGCAGCGTCGACCGGGACAGAACAGCCCAAGAGACCCAGTACTTC
clone_size: -; cdr3_length: 14; j_call: TRBJ2-7; d_call: -; v_call: TRBV5-4; cdr3_aa: CASSLVGSSYEQYF; cdr3_nt: TGTGCCAGCAGCTTGGTTGGTAGCTCCTACGAGCAGTACTTC
clone_size: -; cdr3_length: 13; j_call: TRBJ1-1; d_call: TRBD1; v_call: TRBV30; cdr3_aa: CARRDSMNTEAFF; cdr3_nt: TGTGCCCGGCGGGACAGCATGAACACTGAAGCTTTCTTT
clone_size: -; cdr3_length: 14; j_call: TRBJ1-2; d_call: TRBD1; v_call: TRBV7-9; cdr3_aa: CASSLGTGGFGYTF; cdr3_nt: TGTGCCAGCAGCTTAGGGACAGGGGGCTTTGGCTACACCTTC
clone_size: -; cdr3_length: 14; j_call: TRBJ1-5; d_call: -; v_call: TRBV27; cdr3_aa: CASAELNGGRAQHF; cdr3_nt: TGTGCCAGCGCGGAACTTAACGGGGGGAGAGCCCAGCATTTT
clone_size: -; cdr3_length: 14; j_call: TRBJ1-2; d_call: -; v_call: TRBV6-5; cdr3_aa: CASRTFRGERGYTF; cdr3_nt: TGTGCCAGCAGGACCTTCAGGGGAGAACGTGGCTACACCTTC
clone_size: -; cdr3_length: 13; j_call: TRBJ1-2; d_call: -; v_call: TRBV3-1/TRBV3-2; cdr3_aa: CASSHQGPFGYTF; cdr3_nt: TGTGCCAGCAGCCATCAGGGGCCATTTGGCTACACCTTC
clone_size: -; cdr3_length: 15; j_call: TRBJ1-1; d_call: -; v_call: TRBV28; cdr3_aa: CASSTPGRGNTEAFF; cdr3_nt: TGTGCCAGCAGTACGCCAGGAAGGGGAAACACTGAAGCTTTCTTT
clone_size: -; cdr3_length: 14; j_call: TRBJ1-5; d_call: TRBD1; v_call: TRBV2; cdr3_aa: CASRDRGIHQPQHF; cdr3_nt: TGTGCCAGCAGGGACAGGGGTATCCATCAGCCCCAGCATTTT
clone_size: -; cdr3_length: 13; j_call: TRBJ1-4; d_call: -; v_call: TRBV10-3; cdr3_aa: CAISAQGSEKLFF; cdr3_nt: TGTGCCATCAGTGCCCAAGGGAGTGAAAAACTGTTTTTT
clone_size: -; cdr3_length: 13; j_call: TRBJ1-4; d_call: -; v_call: TRBV5-1; cdr3_aa: CASSLEGVQKLFF; cdr3_nt: TGCGCCAGCAGCTTGGAGGGGGTTCAAAAACTGTTTTTT
clone_size: -; cdr3_length: 16; j_call: TRBJ1-6; d_call: -; v_call: TRBV5-7; cdr3_aa: CASSLVSGKLCSPLHF; cdr3_nt: TGTGCCAGCAGCTTGGTCTCGGGGAAGTTGTGTTCACCCCTCCACTTT
clone_size: -; cdr3_length: 13; j_call: TRBJ2-1; d_call: -; v_call: TRBV7-3; cdr3_aa: CASSKDFYNEQFF; cdr3_nt: TGTGCCAGCAGCAAGGACTTTTACAATGAGCAGTTCTTC
clone_size: -; cdr3_length: 16; j_call: TRBJ1-5; d_call: TRBD1; v_call: TRBV28; cdr3_aa: CASSQDRAVRNQPQHF; cdr3_nt: TGTGCCAGCAGCCAGGACAGGGCGGTGCGCAATCAGCCCCAGCATTTT
clone_size: -; cdr3_length: 15; j_call: TRBJ1-4; d_call: -; v_call: TRBV6-6; cdr3_aa: CASSYSTATNEKLFF; cdr3_nt: TGTGCCAGCAGTTACTCGACAGCAACTAATGAAAAACTGTTTTTT
clone_size: -; cdr3_length: 14; j_call: TRBJ2-7; d_call: -; v_call: TRBV2; cdr3_aa: CASHRGAFSYEQYF; cdr3_nt: TGTGCCAGCCATCGGGGTGCTTTCTCCTACGAGCAGTACTTC
clone_size: -; cdr3_length: 13; j_call: TRBJ2-7; d_call: -; v_call: TRBV12-3/TRBV12-4; cdr3_aa: CASNRGSSYEQYF; cdr3_nt: TGTGCCAGCAACCGGGGGAGCTCCTACGAGCAGTACTTC
clone_size: few; cdr3_length: 16; j_call: TRBJ2-7; d_call: TRBD2; v_call: TRBV6-1; cdr3_aa: CASSGTSGTIGYEQYF; cdr3_nt: TGTGCCAGCAGTGGGACTAGCGGGACGATCGGCTACGAGCAGTACTTC
clone_size: -; cdr3_length: 13; j_call: TRBJ1-4; d_call: -; v_call: TRBV18; cdr3_aa: CASSGGTNEKLFF; cdr3_nt: TGTGCCAGCTCAGGGGGCACTAATGAAAAACTGTTTTTT
clone_size: -; cdr3_length: 17; j_call: TRBJ1-4; d_call: -; v_call: TRBV4-1; cdr3_aa: CASSQGQGDTTNEKLFF; cdr3_nt: TGCGCCAGCAGCCAAGGTCAAGGGGACACAACTAATGAAAAACTGTTTTTT
clone_size: once; cdr3_length: 16; j_call: TRBJ1-1; d_call: -; v_call: TRBV4-1; cdr3_aa: CASSHLSREANTEAFF; cdr3_nt: TGCGCCAGCAGCCATCTCTCCAGGGAGGCGAACACTGAAGCTTTCTTT
clone_size: -; cdr3_length: 17; j_call: TRBJ2-3; d_call: -; v_call: TRBV21-1; cdr3_aa: CASSRASGSWGTDTQYF; cdr3_nt: TGTGCCAGCAGCCGGGCTAGCGGGAGTTGGGGGACAGATACGCAGTATTTT
clone_size: few; cdr3_length: 15; j_call: TRBJ1-3; d_call: -; v_call: TRBV15; cdr3_aa: CATSRGGGSGNTIYF; cdr3_nt: TGTGCCACCAGCAGAGGCGGAGGCTCTGGAAACACCATATATTTT
clone_size: once; cdr3_length: 15; j_call: TRBJ1-5; d_call: -; v_call: TRBV7-2; cdr3_aa: CASSPERDSNQPQHF; cdr3_nt: TGTGCCAGCAGCCCTGAGAGGGATAGCAATCAGCCCCAGCATTTT
clone_size: -; cdr3_length: 12; j_call: TRBJ2-5; d_call: -; v_call: TRBV12-3/TRBV12-4; cdr3_aa: CASSLGTGYQYF; cdr3_nt: TGTGCCAGCAGTTTAGGGACGGGGTACCAGTACTTC
clone_size: once; cdr3_length: 17; j_call: TRBJ1-3; d_call: TRBD1; v_call: TRBV19; cdr3_aa: CASSRDRGPNSGNTIYF; cdr3_nt: TGTGCCAGTAGCAGGGACAGGGGGCCCAACTCTGGAAACACCATATATTTT
clone_size: -; cdr3_length: 15; j_call: TRBJ2-2; d_call: TRBD2; v_call: TRBV11-3; cdr3_aa: CASNPGTSVTGELFF; cdr3_nt: TGTGCCAGCAACCCCGGGACTAGCGTTACCGGGGAGCTGTTTTTT
clone_size: few; cdr3_length: 14; j_call: TRBJ2-7; d_call: TRBD2; v_call: TRBV5-4; cdr3_aa: CASSFGLAGDEQYF; cdr3_nt: TGTGCCAGCAGCTTTGGACTAGCGGGGGACGAGCAGTACTTC
clone_size: -; cdr3_length: 15; j_call: TRBJ1-1; d_call: -; v_call: TRBV28; cdr3_aa: CASSSPGGENTEAFF; cdr3_nt: TGTGCCAGCAGTTCCCCCGGGGGGGAGAACACTGAAGCTTTCTTT
clone_size: -; cdr3_length: 11; j_call: TRBJ2-7; d_call: -; v_call: TRBV6-2/TRBV6-3; cdr3_aa: CASSPAYEQYF; cdr3_nt: TGTGCCAGCAGTCCCGCCTACGAGCAGTACTTC
clone_size: -; cdr3_length: 18; j_call: TRBJ2-5; d_call: -; v_call: TRBV5-1; cdr3_aa: CASSPGFGRTLIRETQYF; cdr3_nt: TGCGCCAGCAGTCCGGGGTTTGGGCGTACACTTATTCGGGAGACCCAGTACTTC
clone_size: -; cdr3_length: 15; j_call: TRBJ2-4; d_call: -; v_call: TRBV7-9; cdr3_aa: CASSLEKLAKNIQYF; cdr3_nt: TGTGCCAGCAGCTTAGAGAAACTAGCCAAAAACATTCAGTACTTC
clone_size: -; cdr3_length: 13; j_call: TRBJ1-1; d_call: -; v_call: TRBV29-1; cdr3_aa: CSVHQQGRTEAFF; cdr3_nt: TGCAGCGTCCATCAACAGGGTCGCACTGAAGCTTTCTTT
clone_size: -; cdr3_length: 15; j_call: TRBJ1-1; d_call: -; v_call: TRBV19; cdr3_aa: CASVGRGSGNTEAFF; cdr3_nt: TGTGCCAGCGTGGGGCGGGGCTCTGGGAACACTGAAGCTTTCTTT
clone_size: -; cdr3_length: 16; j_call: TRBJ2-5; d_call: TRBD2; v_call: TRBV7-6; cdr3_aa: CASSLRGLAGLETQYF; cdr3_nt: TGTGCCAGCAGCCTCCGGGGACTAGCGGGATTAGAGACCCAGTACTTC
clone_size: once; cdr3_length: 14; j_call: TRBJ1-3; d_call: -; v_call: TRBV2; cdr3_aa: CASSETGSGNTIYF; cdr3_nt: TGTGCCAGCAGCGAAACAGGGTCTGGAAACACCATATATTTT
clone_size: -; cdr3_length: 15; j_call: TRBJ2-7; d_call: TRBD2; v_call: TRBV11-2; cdr3_aa: CASSQGIAGGYEQYF; cdr3_nt: TGTGCCAGCAGCCAGGGGATAGCGGGAGGGTACGAGCAGTACTTC
clone_size: -; cdr3_length: 16; j_call: TRBJ2-1; d_call: TRBD2; v_call: TRBV11-1; cdr3_aa: CASSLEVAGRSNEQFF; cdr3_nt: TGTGCCAGCAGCTTAGAGGTAGCGGGCCGCAGCAATGAGCAGTTCTTC
clone_size: few; cdr3_length: 15; j_call: TRBJ1-6; d_call: -; v_call: TRBV7-2; cdr3_aa: CASSLGRQSNSPLHF; cdr3_nt: TGTGCCAGCAGCTTAGGAAGACAGAGTAATTCACCCCTCCACTTT
clone_size: -; cdr3_length: 16; j_call: TRBJ1-5; d_call: -; v_call: TRBV19; cdr3_aa: CASRRDQGQPNQPQHF; cdr3_nt: TGTGCCAGTAGGAGGGATCAGGGGCAGCCTAATCAGCCCCAGCATTTT
clone_size: -; cdr3_length: 14; j_call: TRBJ2-6; d_call: -; v_call: TRBV19; cdr3_aa: CATKDSSGANVLTF; cdr3_nt: TGTGCCACGAAGGACAGCTCTGGGGCCAACGTCCTGACTTTC
clone_size: -; cdr3_length: 12; j_call: TRBJ1-5; d_call: -; v_call: TRBV28; cdr3_aa: CASSLTGQPQHF; cdr3_nt: TGTGCCAGCAGTTTAACGGGTCAGCCCCAGCATTTT
clone_size: -; cdr3_length: 15; j_call: TRBJ2-7; d_call: TRBD2; v_call: TRBV30; cdr3_aa: CASARTSGRAGEQYF; cdr3_nt: TGTGCCTCAGCCCGGACTAGCGGGAGGGCGGGCGAGCAGTACTTC
clone_size: -; cdr3_length: 14; j_call: TRBJ2-7; d_call: TRBD1; v_call: TRBV30; cdr3_aa: CAWSAGQGTYEQYF; cdr3_nt: TGTGCCTGGAGCGCGGGACAGGGGACCTACGAGCAGTACTTC
clone_size: -; cdr3_length: 15; j_call: TRBJ1-1; d_call: -; v_call: TRBV4-1; cdr3_aa: CASSPQGNGDTEAFF; cdr3_nt: TGCGCCAGCAGCCCCCAGGGGAATGGTGACACTGAAGCTTTCTTT
clone_size: -; cdr3_length: 15; j_call: TRBJ1-4; d_call: TRBD1; v_call: TRBV19; cdr3_aa: CASQGQGALVEKLFF; cdr3_nt: TGTGCCAGTCAAGGACAGGGGGCTTTGGTTGAAAAACTGTTTTTT
clone_size: once; cdr3_length: 16; j_call: TRBJ2-2; d_call: TRBD2; v_call: TRBV5-1; cdr3_aa: CASSRTSATNTGELFF; cdr3_nt: TGCGCCAGCAGCCGCACTAGCGCAACGAACACCGGGGAGCTGTTTTTT
clone_size: -; cdr3_length: 15; j_call: TRBJ1-4; d_call: TRBD1; v_call: TRBV7-9; cdr3_aa: CASSRAGGPNEKLFF; cdr3_nt: TGTGCCAGCAGCCGAGCAGGGGGGCCTAATGAAAAACTGTTTTTT
clone_size: -; cdr3_length: 13; j_call: TRBJ2-1; d_call: TRBD2; v_call: TRBV4-3; cdr3_aa: CASSQSGSPEQFF; cdr3_nt: TGCGCCAGCAGCCAGAGCGGGAGTCCAGAGCAGTTCTTC
clone_size: -; cdr3_length: 15; j_call: TRBJ1-6; d_call: -; v_call: TRBV7-2; cdr3_aa: CASSLGQLNHSPLHF; cdr3_nt: TGTGCCAGCAGCTTAGGACAGCTAAATCATTCACCCCTCCACTTT
clone_size: -; cdr3_length: 11; j_call: TRBJ2-5; d_call: -; v_call: TRBV12-3/TRBV12-4; cdr3_aa: CASSRGETQYF; cdr3_nt: TGTGCCAGCAGCCGAGGGGAGACCCAGTACTTC
clone_size: once; cdr3_length: 14; j_call: TRBJ2-3; d_call: -; v_call: TRBV9; cdr3_aa: CASSVTAGTDTQYF; cdr3_nt: TGTGCCAGCAGCGTAACGGCGGGCACAGATACGCAGTATTTT
clone_size: -; cdr3_length: 12; j_call: TRBJ1-3; d_call: TRBD1; v_call: TRBV7-9; cdr3_aa: CASSLGGQGGYF; cdr3_nt: TGTGCCAGCAGCTTAGGCGGACAGGGAGGATATTTT
clone_size: -; cdr3_length: 15; j_call: TRBJ1-5; d_call: TRBD1; v_call: TRBV28; cdr3_aa: CASSLGDRETQPQHF; cdr3_nt: TGTGCCAGCAGTTTGGGGGACAGGGAGACTCAGCCCCAGCATTTT
clone_size: -; cdr3_length: 14; j_call: TRBJ2-1; d_call: TRBD2; v_call: TRBV3-1/TRBV3-2; cdr3_aa: CASSALAGGQEQFF; cdr3_nt: TGTGCCAGCAGCGCACTAGCGGGAGGGCAAGAGCAGTTCTTC
clone_size: -; cdr3_length: 14; j_call: TRBJ2-7; d_call: -; v_call: TRBV18; cdr3_aa: CASSPGSGSYEQYF; cdr3_nt: TGTGCCAGCTCACCAGGGAGCGGATCCTACGAGCAGTACTTC
clone_size: once; cdr3_length: 17; j_call: TRBJ2-5; d_call: TRBD2; v_call: TRBV2; cdr3_aa: CASSEAPAGGRKETQYF; cdr3_nt: TGTGCCAGCAGTGAAGCGCCAGCGGGGGGAAGAAAAGAGACCCAGTACTTC
clone_size: -; cdr3_length: 16; j_call: TRBJ2-5; d_call: -; v_call: TRBV3-1/TRBV3-2; cdr3_aa: CASSRWEGGARGTQYF; cdr3_nt: TGTGCCAGCAGCCGGTGGGAAGGAGGGGCTCGAGGGACCCAGTACTTC
clone_size: -; cdr3_length: 13; j_call: TRBJ2-3; d_call: -; v_call: TRBV6-1; cdr3_aa: CASSERGLDTQYF; cdr3_nt: TGTGCCAGCAGTGAAAGGGGACTGGATACGCAGTATTTT